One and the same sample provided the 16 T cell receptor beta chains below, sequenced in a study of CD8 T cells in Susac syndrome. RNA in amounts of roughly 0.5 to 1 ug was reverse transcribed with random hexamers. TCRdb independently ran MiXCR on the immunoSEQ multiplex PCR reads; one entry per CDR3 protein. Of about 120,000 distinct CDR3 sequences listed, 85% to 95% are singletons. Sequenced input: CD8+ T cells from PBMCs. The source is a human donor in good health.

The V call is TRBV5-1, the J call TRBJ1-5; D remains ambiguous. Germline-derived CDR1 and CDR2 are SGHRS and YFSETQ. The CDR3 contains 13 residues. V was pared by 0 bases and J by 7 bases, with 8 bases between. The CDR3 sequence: CASSLEGGQPQHF. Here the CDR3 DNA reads TGCGCCAGCAGCTTGGAGGGAGGACAGCCCCAGCATTTT.

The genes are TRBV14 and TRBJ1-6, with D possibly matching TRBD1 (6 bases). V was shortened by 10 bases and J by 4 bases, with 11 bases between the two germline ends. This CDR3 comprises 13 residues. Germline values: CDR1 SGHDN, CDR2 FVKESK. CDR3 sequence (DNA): TGTGCCACCGGACAGTCGTATAATTCACCCCTCCACTTT. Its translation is CATGQSYNSPLHF.

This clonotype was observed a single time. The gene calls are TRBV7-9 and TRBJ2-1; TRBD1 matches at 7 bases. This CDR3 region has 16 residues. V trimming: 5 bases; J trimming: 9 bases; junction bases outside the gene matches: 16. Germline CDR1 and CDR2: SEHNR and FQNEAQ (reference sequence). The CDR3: CASSQLQGSTHAEQFF. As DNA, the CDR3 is TGTGCCAGCAGCCAACTACAGGGGTCCACACACGCTGAGCAGTTCTTC. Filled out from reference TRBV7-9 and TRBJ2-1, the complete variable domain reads DTGVSQNPRHKITKRGQNVTFRCDPISEHNRLYWYRQTLGQGPEFLTYFQNEAQLEKSRLLSDRFSAERPKGSFSTLEIQRTEQGDSAMYLCASSQLQGSTHAEQFFGPGTRLTVL.

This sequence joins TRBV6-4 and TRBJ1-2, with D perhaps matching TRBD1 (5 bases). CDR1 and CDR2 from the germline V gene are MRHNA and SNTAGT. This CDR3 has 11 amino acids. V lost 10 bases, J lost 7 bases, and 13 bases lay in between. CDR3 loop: CATQGALGYTF. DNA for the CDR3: TGTGCCACCCAGGGAGCTCTTGGCTACACCTTC.

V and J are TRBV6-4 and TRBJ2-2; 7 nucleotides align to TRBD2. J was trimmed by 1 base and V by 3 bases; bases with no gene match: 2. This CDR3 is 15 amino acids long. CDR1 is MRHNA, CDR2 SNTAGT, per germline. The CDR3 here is CASSEGGLNTGELFF. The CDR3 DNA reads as TGTGCCAGCAGTGAGGGGGGGTTGAACACCGGGGAGCTGTTTTTT.

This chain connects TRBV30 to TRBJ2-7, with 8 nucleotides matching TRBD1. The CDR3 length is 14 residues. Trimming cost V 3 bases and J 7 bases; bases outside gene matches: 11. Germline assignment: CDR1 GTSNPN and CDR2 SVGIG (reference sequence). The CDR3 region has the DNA TGTGCCTGGAGCGACCAACAGGGGGTGGAAGAGCAGTACTTC. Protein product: CAWSDQQGVEEQYF.

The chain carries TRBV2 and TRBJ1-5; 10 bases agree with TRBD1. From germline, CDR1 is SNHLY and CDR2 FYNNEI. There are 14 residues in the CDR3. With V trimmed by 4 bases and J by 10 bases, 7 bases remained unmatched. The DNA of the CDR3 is TGTGCCAGCAGTGTGGACAGGGGGGATGGTCCCCAGCATTTT. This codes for CASSVDRGDGPQHF.

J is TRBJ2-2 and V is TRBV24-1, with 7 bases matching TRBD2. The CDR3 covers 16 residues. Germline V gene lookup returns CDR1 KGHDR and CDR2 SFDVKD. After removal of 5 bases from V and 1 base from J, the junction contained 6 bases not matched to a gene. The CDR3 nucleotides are TGTGCCACCAGTGCCTCAGCGGGGCGGAACACCGGGGAGCTGTTTTTT. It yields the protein CATSASAGRNTGELFF.

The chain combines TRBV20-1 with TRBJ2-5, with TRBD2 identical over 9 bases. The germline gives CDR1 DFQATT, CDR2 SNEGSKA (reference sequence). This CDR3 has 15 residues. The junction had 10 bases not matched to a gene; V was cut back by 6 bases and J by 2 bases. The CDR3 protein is CSAIGLATKQETQYF. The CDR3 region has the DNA TGCAGTGCCATTGGACTAGCGACTAAGCAAGAGACCCAGTACTTC.

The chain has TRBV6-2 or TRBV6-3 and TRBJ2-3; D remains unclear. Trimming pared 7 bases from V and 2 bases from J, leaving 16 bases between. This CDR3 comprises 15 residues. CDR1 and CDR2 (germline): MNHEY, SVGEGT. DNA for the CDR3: TGTGCCAGCACCCCCTCGGCCACCCCCACAGATACGCAGTATTTT. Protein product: CASTPSATPTDTQYF.

The CDR3 DNA follows: TGTGCCAGCAGTTTAGCGCTGGGGGGGGAGAACTATGGCTACACCTTC. Protein sequence: CASSLALGGENYGYTF. The gene calls are TRBV12-3 or TRBV12-4 and TRBJ1-2, with a possible D match to TRBD1 (5 bases). The ends were cut back, 0 bases at V and 2 bases at J, with 13 bases in the middle. This CDR3 contains 16 residues.

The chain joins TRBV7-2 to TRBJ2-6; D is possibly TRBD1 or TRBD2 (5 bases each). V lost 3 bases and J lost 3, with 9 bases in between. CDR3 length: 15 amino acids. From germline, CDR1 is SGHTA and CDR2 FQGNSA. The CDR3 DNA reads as TGTGCCAGCAGCTTTGGGGGTCGTGGGGCCAACGTCCTGACTTTC. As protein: CASSFGGRGANVLTF.

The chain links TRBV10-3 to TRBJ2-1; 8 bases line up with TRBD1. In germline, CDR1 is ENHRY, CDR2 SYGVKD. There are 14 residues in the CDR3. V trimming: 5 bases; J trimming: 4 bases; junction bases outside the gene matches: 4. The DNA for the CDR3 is TGTGCCATCAGTCAGACAGGGGAGTACAATGAGCAGTTCTTC. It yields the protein CAISQTGEYNEQFF.

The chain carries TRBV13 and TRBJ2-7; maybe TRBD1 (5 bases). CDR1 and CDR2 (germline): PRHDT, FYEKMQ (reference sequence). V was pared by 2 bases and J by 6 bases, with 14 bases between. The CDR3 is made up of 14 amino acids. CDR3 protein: CASSLPGAGSEQYF. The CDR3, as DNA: TGTGCCAGCAGCTTACCGGGCGCAGGGTCCGAGCAGTACTTC.

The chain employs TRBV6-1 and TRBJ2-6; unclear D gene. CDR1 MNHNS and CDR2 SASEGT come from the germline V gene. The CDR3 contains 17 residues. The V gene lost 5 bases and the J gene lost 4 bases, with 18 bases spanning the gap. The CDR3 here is CASSRPSSTAGANVLTF. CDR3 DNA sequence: TGTGCCAGCAGTCGCCCATCATCCACAGCCGGGGCCAACGTCCTGACTTTC.

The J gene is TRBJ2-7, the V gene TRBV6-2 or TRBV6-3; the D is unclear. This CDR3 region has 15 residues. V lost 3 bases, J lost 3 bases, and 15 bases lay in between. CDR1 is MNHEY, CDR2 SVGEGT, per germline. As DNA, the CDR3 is TGTGCCAGCAGTTATGGACCCGGCGGCAACTACGAGCAGTACTTC. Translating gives CASSYGPGGNYEQYF.